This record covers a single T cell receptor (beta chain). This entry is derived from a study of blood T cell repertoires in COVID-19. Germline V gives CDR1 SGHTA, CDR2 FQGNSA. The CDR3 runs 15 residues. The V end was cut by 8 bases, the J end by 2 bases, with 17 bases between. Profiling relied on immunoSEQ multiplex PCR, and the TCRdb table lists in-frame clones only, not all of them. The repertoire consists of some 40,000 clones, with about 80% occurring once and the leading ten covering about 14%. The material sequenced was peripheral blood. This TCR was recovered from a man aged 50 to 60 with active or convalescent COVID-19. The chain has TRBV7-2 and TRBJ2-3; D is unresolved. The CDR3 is CASARGRLNTDTQYF. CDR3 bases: TGTGCCAGCGCCCGAGGTAGGCTGAACACAGATACGCAGTATTTT.